A selection of T cell receptor beta chains follows, all from one sample in a study of blood T cell repertoires in COVID-19. Repertoires were generated with immunoSEQ multiplex PCR, while TCRdb's copy carries only in-frame clones and drops some. Found here are approximately 110,000 clones, roughly 90% of them singletons; the top ten hold just over 2%. The sample comprised peripheral blood. The receptor source for this set is a man in his fifties or sixties with COVID-19, enrolled during active disease. The CDR3 runs from the conserved cysteine through the conserved F or W. A D gene is named only where the DNA matches it firmly. Only some rows state a clone size, as once, few, many or a class for expanded clones.

v_call: TRBV30; j_call: TRBJ2-7; clone_size: few; d_call: .; cdr3_aa: CAWRQGTYEQYF; cdr3_nt: TGTGCCTGGAGACAGGGAACATACGAGCAGTACTTC
v_call: TRBV6-5; j_call: TRBJ1-2; clone_size: .; d_call: .; cdr3_aa: CASSNGQNYGYTF; cdr3_nt: TGTGCCAGCAGCAACGGACAAAACTATGGCTACACCTTC
v_call: TRBV19; j_call: TRBJ1-6; clone_size: few; d_call: .; cdr3_aa: CASSIGRVNSPLHF; cdr3_nt: TGTGCCAGTAGTATTGGCAGGGTGAATTCACCCCTCCACTTT
v_call: TRBV9; j_call: TRBJ1-1; clone_size: .; d_call: .; cdr3_aa: CASSVSQGNTEAFF; cdr3_nt: TGTGCCAGCAGCGTATCACAGGGGAACACTGAAGCTTTCTTT
v_call: TRBV30; j_call: TRBJ2-2; clone_size: .; d_call: TRBD2; cdr3_aa: CACTKLAGGTGELFF; cdr3_nt: TGTGCCTGCACGAAACTAGCGGGAGGGACCGGGGAGCTGTTTTTT
v_call: TRBV15; j_call: TRBJ1-3; clone_size: .; d_call: TRBD1; cdr3_aa: CATRGTGGSGNTIYF; cdr3_nt: TGTGCCACCAGAGGGACAGGGGGCTCTGGAAACACCATATATTTT
v_call: TRBV19; j_call: TRBJ2-2; clone_size: .; d_call: TRBD2; cdr3_aa: CASRDYPTNTGELFF; cdr3_nt: TGTGCCAGCCGGGACTATCCCACGAACACCGGGGAGCTGTTTTTT
v_call: TRBV7-2; j_call: TRBJ2-7; clone_size: .; d_call: TRBD2; cdr3_aa: CASSLALAGGAYEQYF; cdr3_nt: TGTGCCAGCAGCTTAGCCTTAGCGGGAGGGGCCTACGAGCAGTACTTC
v_call: TRBV7-8; j_call: TRBJ2-2; clone_size: .; d_call: .; cdr3_aa: CASSRRTGTKWTGELFF; cdr3_nt: TGTGCCAGCAGCCGGCGGACTGGGACAAAATGGACCGGGGAGCTGTTTTTT
v_call: TRBV5-1; j_call: TRBJ2-3; clone_size: .; d_call: .; cdr3_aa: CASGIETSFEDTQYF; cdr3_nt: TGCGCCAGCGGGATCGAAACTAGTTTCGAAGATACGCAGTATTTT
v_call: TRBV24-1; j_call: TRBJ2-6; clone_size: .; d_call: .; cdr3_aa: CATGGGGANVLTF; cdr3_nt: TGTGCCACCGGGGGCGGTGGGGCCAACGTCCTGACTTTC
v_call: TRBV5-8; j_call: TRBJ2-1; clone_size: .; d_call: .; cdr3_aa: CASSLVGSSYNEQFF; cdr3_nt: TGTGCCAGCAGCTTGGTCGGGAGCTCCTACAATGAGCAGTTCTTC
v_call: TRBV18; j_call: TRBJ2-1; clone_size: .; d_call: TRBD2; cdr3_aa: CASSPPGTSGRNEQFF; cdr3_nt: TGTGCCAGCTCACCACCGGGGACTAGCGGGAGAAATGAGCAGTTCTTC
v_call: TRBV28; j_call: TRBJ2-3; clone_size: once; d_call: .; cdr3_aa: CAAEGAGTDTQYF; cdr3_nt: TGTGCCGCGGAGGGGGCCGGCACAGATACGCAGTATTTT
v_call: TRBV19; j_call: TRBJ1-2; clone_size: .; d_call: TRBD1; cdr3_aa: CASGTGGGYGYTF; cdr3_nt: TGTGCCAGCGGTACAGGGGGCGGCTATGGCTACACCTTC
v_call: TRBV5-5; j_call: TRBJ2-5; clone_size: .; d_call: .; cdr3_aa: CASSYRTVGETQYF; cdr3_nt: TGTGCCAGCAGCTACAGGACAGTGGGAGAGACCCAGTACTTC
v_call: TRBV19; j_call: TRBJ1-4; clone_size: .; d_call: TRBD1; cdr3_aa: CASSLGTALNEKLFF; cdr3_nt: TGTGCCAGTAGTCTTGGGACAGCGCTTAATGAAAAACTGTTTTTT
v_call: TRBV2; j_call: TRBJ2-2; clone_size: .; d_call: TRBD1; cdr3_aa: CASSPGQGIGGELFF; cdr3_nt: TGTGCCAGCAGTCCGGGACAGGGAATCGGCGGGGAGCTGTTTTTT
v_call: TRBV19; j_call: TRBJ1-3; clone_size: .; d_call: TRBD1; cdr3_aa: CASSATTGGYGNTIYF; cdr3_nt: TGTGCCAGTAGTGCCACCACAGGGGGCTATGGAAACACCATATATTTT
v_call: TRBV9; j_call: TRBJ1-5; clone_size: .; d_call: .; cdr3_aa: CASSVDEGINQPQHF; cdr3_nt: TGTGCCAGCAGCGTAGACGAGGGAATCAATCAGCCCCAGCATTTT
v_call: TRBV25-1; j_call: TRBJ1-4; clone_size: few; d_call: TRBD1; cdr3_aa: CASSDGTGGNEKLFF; cdr3_nt: TGTGCCAGCAGTGACGGGACAGGGGGAAATGAAAAACTGTTTTTT
v_call: TRBV4-2; j_call: TRBJ2-5; clone_size: .; d_call: TRBD2; cdr3_aa: CASSPGTRKETQYF; cdr3_nt: TGTGCCAGCAGCCCCGGGACTAGAAAGGAGACCCAGTACTTC
v_call: TRBV2; j_call: TRBJ1-5; clone_size: once; d_call: .; cdr3_aa: CASRTRASGSNQPQHF; cdr3_nt: TGTGCCAGCAGGACCCGGGCTAGCGGGAGCAATCAGCCCCAGCATTTT
v_call: TRBV4-3; j_call: TRBJ2-7; clone_size: .; d_call: .; cdr3_aa: CASSQSVGYEQYF; cdr3_nt: TGCGCCAGCAGCCAATCGGTCGGCTACGAGCAGTACTTC
v_call: TRBV7-8; j_call: TRBJ2-5; clone_size: .; d_call: .; cdr3_aa: CASSLLGVSAGQETQYF; cdr3_nt: TGTGCCAGCAGCTTACTAGGCGTCTCTGCGGGACAAGAGACCCAGTACTTC
v_call: TRBV10-1; j_call: TRBJ2-1; clone_size: .; d_call: .; cdr3_aa: CASYNLVRSYNEQFF; cdr3_nt: TGCGCCAGTTACAATCTGGTCAGATCCTACAATGAGCAGTTCTTC
v_call: TRBV7-9; j_call: TRBJ1-3; clone_size: .; d_call: TRBD1; cdr3_aa: CASSSGTVGNTIYF; cdr3_nt: TGTGCCAGCAGCTCCGGGACAGTCGGAAACACCATATATTTT
v_call: TRBV6-1; j_call: TRBJ1-2; clone_size: .; d_call: .; cdr3_aa: CASSEPPYYGYTF; cdr3_nt: TGTGCCAGCAGTGAACCCCCTTACTATGGCTACACCTTC